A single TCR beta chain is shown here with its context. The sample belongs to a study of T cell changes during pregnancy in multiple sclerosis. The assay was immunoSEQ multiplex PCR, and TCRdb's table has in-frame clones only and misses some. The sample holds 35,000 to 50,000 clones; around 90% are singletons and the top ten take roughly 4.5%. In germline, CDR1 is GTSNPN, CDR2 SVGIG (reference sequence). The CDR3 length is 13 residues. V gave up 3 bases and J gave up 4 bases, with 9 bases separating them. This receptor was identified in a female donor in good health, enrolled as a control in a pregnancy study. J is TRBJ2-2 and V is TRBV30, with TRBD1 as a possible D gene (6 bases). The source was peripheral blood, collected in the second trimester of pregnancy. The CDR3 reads CAWSPGVTGELFF. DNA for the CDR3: TGTGCCTGGAGCCCAGGGGTCACCGGGGAGCTGTTTTTT.